These T cell receptor beta chains were read from a single sample in a study of monozygotic twins with cystic fibrosis. This table comes from immunoSEQ multiplex PCR, and its TCRdb copy is limited to in-frame clones, with some not included. The sample shows about 9,500 clones, over 98% of them seen only once. Sequencing was performed on blood. The receptors were sampled from a girl aged 2 to 9 with cystic fibrosis. CDR3s include the opening cysteine and the closing phenylalanine or tryptophan. Fields, in order: V gene, J gene, clone size, D gene, CDR3 protein, CDR3 DNA. A D gene is named only where the DNA matches it firmly. For some rows the clone size is stated as once, few or many, or as a class when expanded; others skip it.

V gene: TRBV30; J gene: TRBJ1-1; clone size: .; D gene: .; CDR3 protein: CAWTLTGNTEAFF; CDR3 DNA: TGTGCCTGGACTTTAACAGGGAACACTGAAGCTTTCTTT
V gene: TRBV19; J gene: TRBJ1-5; clone size: .; D gene: .; CDR3 protein: CASNLRQNNQPQHF; CDR3 DNA: TGTGCCAGTAATTTAAGACAGAACAATCAGCCCCAGCATTTT
V gene: TRBV5-6; J gene: TRBJ2-4; clone size: .; D gene: .; CDR3 protein: CASSLPQVAKNIQYF; CDR3 DNA: TGTGCCAGCAGCTTGCCGCAGGTAGCCAAAAACATTCAGTACTTC
V gene: TRBV6-4; J gene: TRBJ1-1; clone size: .; D gene: TRBD1; CDR3 protein: CASSSDRGYKAFF; CDR3 DNA: TGTGCCAGCAGCTCGGACAGGGGCTATAAAGCTTTCTTT
V gene: TRBV6-6; J gene: TRBJ2-1; clone size: .; D gene: .; CDR3 protein: CASSYTRIDEQFF; CDR3 DNA: TGTGCCAGCAGTTACACTAGGATCGATGAGCAGTTCTTC
V gene: TRBV28; J gene: TRBJ2-6; clone size: .; D gene: .; CDR3 protein: CASSTGQQSGANVLTF; CDR3 DNA: TGTGCCAGCAGCACAGGACAGCAGTCTGGGGCCAACGTCCTGACTTTC
V gene: TRBV5-4; J gene: TRBJ1-2; clone size: .; D gene: .; CDR3 protein: CASGEEPSNYGYTF; CDR3 DNA: TGTGCCAGCGGCGAGGAGCCGTCTAACTATGGCTACACCTTC
V gene: TRBV19; J gene: TRBJ1-4; clone size: .; D gene: .; CDR3 protein: CASSIVDYSYTLQSEKLFF; CDR3 DNA: TGTGCCAGTAGTATCGTAGACTACTCTTACACCCTCCAGTCGGAAAAACTGTTTTTT
V gene: TRBV10-3; J gene: TRBJ1-1; clone size: .; D gene: .; CDR3 protein: CAISDSSTIEAFF; CDR3 DNA: TGTGCCATCAGTGACTCCTCCACGATTGAAGCTTTCTTT
V gene: TRBV7-3; J gene: TRBJ2-1; clone size: once; D gene: .; CDR3 protein: CASSLSGNQATNEQFF; CDR3 DNA: TGTGCCAGCAGCTTAAGCGGAAACCAGGCTACCAATGAGCAGTTCTTC
V gene: TRBV19; J gene: TRBJ2-2; clone size: .; D gene: TRBD2; CDR3 protein: CASTPHAGLAGERTGELFF; CDR3 DNA: TGTGCCAGTACTCCCCACGCGGGTCTAGCGGGAGAACGCACCGGGGAGCTGTTTTTT
V gene: TRBV5-1; J gene: TRBJ2-3; clone size: .; D gene: .; CDR3 protein: CASSLRPPAADTQYF; CDR3 DNA: TGCGCCAGCAGCTTACGACCCCCGGCCGCAGATACGCAGTATTTT
V gene: TRBV6-5; J gene: TRBJ2-1; clone size: .; D gene: .; CDR3 protein: CASSYWSGLYNEQFF; CDR3 DNA: TGTGCCAGCAGTTACTGGAGCGGACTCTACAATGAGCAGTTCTTC
V gene: TRBV14; J gene: TRBJ2-6; clone size: .; D gene: TRBD1; CDR3 protein: CASSAGQGRTGANVLTF; CDR3 DNA: TGTGCCAGCTCTGCGGGACAGGGGAGGACTGGGGCCAACGTCCTGACTTTC
V gene: TRBV20-1; J gene: TRBJ1-2; clone size: .; D gene: .; CDR3 protein: CSASWGPGYTF; CDR3 DNA: TGCAGTGCTAGTTGGGGGCCCGGCTACACCTTC
V gene: TRBV27; J gene: TRBJ2-1; clone size: .; D gene: TRBD2; CDR3 protein: CASSPGLGAYNEQFF; CDR3 DNA: TGTGCCAGCAGCCCGGGACTAGGGGCCTACAATGAGCAGTTCTTC
V gene: TRBV27; J gene: TRBJ2-2; clone size: .; D gene: .; CDR3 protein: CASSFGNTGELFF; CDR3 DNA: TGTGCCAGCAGTTTTGGCAACACCGGGGAGCTGTTTTTT
V gene: TRBV6-5; J gene: TRBJ1-1; clone size: .; D gene: .; CDR3 protein: CASNDRLNTEAFF; CDR3 DNA: TGTGCCAGCAACGACAGGTTGAACACTGAAGCTTTCTTT
V gene: TRBV29-1; J gene: TRBJ2-5; clone size: .; D gene: .; CDR3 protein: CSGLTQGMKTQYF; CDR3 DNA: TGCAGCGGACTTACACAGGGAATGAAGACCCAGTACTTC